This T cell receptor (beta chain) was recorded in a study of beta chain features in type 1 diabetes. Study in general: Cells sorted and examined across all samples totaled 107,917,701. General study results and limits: Comparison showed that naive, central memory and Treg TCRB repertoires appeared more similar among patients than among healthy donors. The analysis here could not establish whether HLA type shapes TCRB rearrangement. TCRB CDR3s from Type 1 diabetes patients were moderately but significantly shorter in all four CD4+ subsets.

Expressed TCRB transcripts were sequenced because the entire RNA isolate underwent reverse transcription. The average output of naive, central memory and regulatory T cell samples was a few million reads. The data were produced by immunoSEQ multiplex PCR, yet TCRdb's version contains in-frame clones alone and is incomplete. The sample lists 500,000 to 850,000 clones, over 12% occurring once. The CDR3 consists of 14 residues. The germline V and J ends were trimmed by 6 bases and 2 bases, with 13 bases remaining between them. The germline CDR1 and CDR2 sequences are MNHEY and SVGAGI. Remarks on this clone: No antigen is known for it.

The source material was naive CD4+ T cells from blood. This TCR came from a man aged 18 to 30 with type 1 diabetes. The rearrangement joins TRBV6-5 to TRBJ1-2; D call uncertain. The CDR3 loop is CASRPTTPNYGYTF. Written as DNA, the CDR3 is TGTGCCAGCAGGCCGACTACACCCAACTATGGCTACACCTTC.